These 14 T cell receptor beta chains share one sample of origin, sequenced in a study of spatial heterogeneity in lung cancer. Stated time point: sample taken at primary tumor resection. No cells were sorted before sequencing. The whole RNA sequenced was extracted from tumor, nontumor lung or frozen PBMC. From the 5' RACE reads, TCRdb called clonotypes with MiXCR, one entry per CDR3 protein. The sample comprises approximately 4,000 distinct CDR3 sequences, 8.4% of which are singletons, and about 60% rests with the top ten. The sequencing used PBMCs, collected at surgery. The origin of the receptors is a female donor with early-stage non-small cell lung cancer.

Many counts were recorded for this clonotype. The CDR3 sequence is CASSPRLLATKNIQYF. In DNA form, the CDR3 reads TGTGCCAGCAGCCCCCGACTACTAGCGACCAAAAACATTCAGTACTTC. The chain joins TRBV7-2 to TRBJ2-4, with 7 bases matching TRBD2. Germline V gene data show CDR1 as SGHTA and CDR2 as FQGNSA. Germline trimming cut 5 bases from V and 2 bases from J; bases unmatched to any gene: 9. This CDR3 comprises 16 residues. The complete variable domain, with remaining parts taken from reference TRBV7-2 and TRBJ2-4, reads GAGVSQSPSNKVTEKGKDVELRCDPISGHTALYWYRQSLGQGLEFLIYFQGNSAPDKSGLPSDRFSAERTGGSVSTLTIQRTQQEDSAVYLCASSPRLLATKNIQYFGAGTRLSVL.

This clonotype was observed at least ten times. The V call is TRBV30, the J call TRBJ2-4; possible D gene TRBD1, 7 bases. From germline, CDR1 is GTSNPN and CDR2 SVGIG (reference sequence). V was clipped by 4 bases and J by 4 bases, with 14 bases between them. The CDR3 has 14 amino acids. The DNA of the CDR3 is TGTGCCTGGATGGAGGGGGCCGGGAAAAACATTCAGTACTTC. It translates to CAWMEGAGKNIQYF.

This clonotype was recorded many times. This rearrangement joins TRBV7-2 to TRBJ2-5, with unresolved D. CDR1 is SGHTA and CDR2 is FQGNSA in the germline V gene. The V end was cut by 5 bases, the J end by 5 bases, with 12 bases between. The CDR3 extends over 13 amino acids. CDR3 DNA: TGTGCCAGCAGCACGCTCCATGGGGAGACCCAGTACTTC. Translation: CASSTLHGETQYF. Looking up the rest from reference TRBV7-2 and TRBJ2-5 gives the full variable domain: GAGVSQSPSNKVTEKGKDVELRCDPISGHTALYWYRQSLGQGLEFLIYFQGNSAPDKSGLPSDRFSAERTGGSVSTLTIQRTQQEDSAVYLCASSTLHGETQYFGPGTRLLVL.

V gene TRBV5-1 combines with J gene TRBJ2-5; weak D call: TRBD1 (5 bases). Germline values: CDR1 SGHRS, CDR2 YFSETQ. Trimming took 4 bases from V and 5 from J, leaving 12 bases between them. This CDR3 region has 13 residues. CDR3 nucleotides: TGCGCCAGCAGCCAGGGATCTTACGAGACCCAGTACTTC. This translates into CASSQGSYETQYF.

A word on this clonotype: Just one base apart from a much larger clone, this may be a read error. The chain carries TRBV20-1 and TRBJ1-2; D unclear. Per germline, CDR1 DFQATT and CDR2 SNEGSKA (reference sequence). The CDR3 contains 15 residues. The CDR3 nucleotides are TGCGGTGCTAGGGATCAAGTCAAAGCTAACTATGGCTACACCTTC. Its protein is CGARDQVKANYGYTF.

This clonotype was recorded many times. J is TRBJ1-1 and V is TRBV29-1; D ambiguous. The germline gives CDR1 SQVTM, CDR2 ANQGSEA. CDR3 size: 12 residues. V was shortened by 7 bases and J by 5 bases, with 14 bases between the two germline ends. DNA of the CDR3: TGCAGCGCTTCGATTTCGGGGACTGAAGCTTTCTTT. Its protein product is CSASISGTEAFF.

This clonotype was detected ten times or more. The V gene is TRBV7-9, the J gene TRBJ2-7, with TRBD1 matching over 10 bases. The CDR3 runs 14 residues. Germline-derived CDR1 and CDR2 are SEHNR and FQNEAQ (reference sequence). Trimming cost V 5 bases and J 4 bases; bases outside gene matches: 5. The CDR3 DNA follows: TGTGCCAGCAGCGATAGGGACAGGGGATACGAGCAGTACTTC. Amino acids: CASSDRDRGYEQYF.

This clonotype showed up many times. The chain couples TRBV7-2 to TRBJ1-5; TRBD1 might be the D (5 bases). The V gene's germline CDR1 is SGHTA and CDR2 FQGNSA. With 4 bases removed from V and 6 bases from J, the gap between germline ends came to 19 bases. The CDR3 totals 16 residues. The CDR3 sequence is CASSWAGILGGQPQHF. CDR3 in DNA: TGTGCCAGCAGCTGGGCGGGGATCCTGGGGGGTCAGCCCCAGCATTTT.

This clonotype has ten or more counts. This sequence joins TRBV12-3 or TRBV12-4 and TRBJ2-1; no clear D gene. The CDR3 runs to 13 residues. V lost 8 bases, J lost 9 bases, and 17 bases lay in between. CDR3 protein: CASRTRLTGEQFF. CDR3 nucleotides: TGTGCCAGCCGAACGAGGCTGACGGGTGAGCAGTTCTTC.

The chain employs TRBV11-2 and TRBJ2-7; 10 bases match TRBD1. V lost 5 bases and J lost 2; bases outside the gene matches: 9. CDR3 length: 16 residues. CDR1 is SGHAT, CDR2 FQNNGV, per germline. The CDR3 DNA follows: TGTGCCAGCAGCCCTGGGACAGGGGTCAATACCTACGAGCAGTACTTC. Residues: CASSPGTGVNTYEQYF.

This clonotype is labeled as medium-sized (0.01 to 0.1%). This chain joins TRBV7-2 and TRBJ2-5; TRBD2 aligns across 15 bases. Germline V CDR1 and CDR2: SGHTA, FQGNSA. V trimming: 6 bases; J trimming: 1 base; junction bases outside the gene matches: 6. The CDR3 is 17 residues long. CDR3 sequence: CASRPGTSGGTQETQYF. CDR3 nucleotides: TGTGCCAGCAGACCCGGGACTAGCGGGGGGACCCAAGAGACCCAGTACTTC.

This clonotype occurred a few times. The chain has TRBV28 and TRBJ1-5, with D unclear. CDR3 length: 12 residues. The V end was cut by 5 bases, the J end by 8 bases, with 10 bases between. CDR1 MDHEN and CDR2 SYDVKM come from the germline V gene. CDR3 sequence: CASSPYLKPQHF. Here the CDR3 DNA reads TGTGCCAGCAGTCCCTACTTGAAGCCCCAGCATTTT. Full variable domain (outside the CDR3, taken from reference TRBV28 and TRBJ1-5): DVKVTQSSRYLVKRTGEKVFLECVQDMDHENMFWYRQDPGLGLRLIYFSYDVKMKEKGDIPEGYSVSREKKERFSLILESASTNQTSMYLCASSPYLKPQHFGDGTRLSIL.

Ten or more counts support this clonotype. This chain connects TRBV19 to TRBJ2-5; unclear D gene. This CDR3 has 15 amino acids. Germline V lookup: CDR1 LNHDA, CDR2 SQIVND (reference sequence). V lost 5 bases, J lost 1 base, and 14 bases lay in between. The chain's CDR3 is CASSARQNAQETQYF. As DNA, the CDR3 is TGTGCCAGTAGTGCCCGGCAAAATGCCCAAGAGACCCAGTACTTC.

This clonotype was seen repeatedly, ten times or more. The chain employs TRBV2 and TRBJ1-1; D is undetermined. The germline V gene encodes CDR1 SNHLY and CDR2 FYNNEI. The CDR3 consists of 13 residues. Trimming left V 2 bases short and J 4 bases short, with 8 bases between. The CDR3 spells CASSESRATEAFF. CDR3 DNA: TGTGCCAGCAGTGAAAGTCGGGCCACTGAAGCTTTCTTT.